This T cell receptor beta chain was captured by sequencing in a study of T cell responses to AZD1222 COVID-19 vaccine. TCRdb keeps only in-frame clones here, not all; method: immunoSEQ multiplex PCR. Here the sample spans approximately 190,000 clones, around 90% being singletons. Study-level findings and limits: Increases in Spike-specific TCR breadth and depth were seen after two AZD1222 doses. Samples come after the peak T cell response, not at day 14.

Germline CDR1 and CDR2: MDHEN and SYDVKM. The ends were cut back, 3 bases at V and 5 bases at J, with 7 bases in the middle. The CDR3 spans 12 residues. Comment on this clone: Its antigen is not known.

The clonotype originates from an adult in good health. The chain combines TRBV28 with TRBJ1-2; no clear D gene. The sample in question was peripheral blood, obtained on day 0 of AZD1222 vaccination. The CDR3 loop is CASSLMRYGYTF. CDR3 DNA: TGTGCCAGCAGTTTGATGCGGTATGGCTACACCTTC.